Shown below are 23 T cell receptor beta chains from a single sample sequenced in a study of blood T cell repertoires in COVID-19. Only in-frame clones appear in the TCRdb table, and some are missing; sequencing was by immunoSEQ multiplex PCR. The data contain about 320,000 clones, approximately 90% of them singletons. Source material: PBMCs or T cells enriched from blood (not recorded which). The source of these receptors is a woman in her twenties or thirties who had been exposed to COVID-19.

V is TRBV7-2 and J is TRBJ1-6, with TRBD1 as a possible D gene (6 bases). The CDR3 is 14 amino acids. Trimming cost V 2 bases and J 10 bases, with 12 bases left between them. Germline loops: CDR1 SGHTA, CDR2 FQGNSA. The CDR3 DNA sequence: TGTGCCAGCAGCTTATTACAGGGAGACTCACCCCTCCACTTT. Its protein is CASSLLQGDSPLHF.

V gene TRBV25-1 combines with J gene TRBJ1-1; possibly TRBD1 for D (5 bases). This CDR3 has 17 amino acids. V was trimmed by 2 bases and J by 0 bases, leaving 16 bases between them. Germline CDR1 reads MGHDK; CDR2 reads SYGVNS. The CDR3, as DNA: TGTGCCAGCAGTGAAACGGCCGGGGGATGGGTGAACACTGAAGCTTTCTTT. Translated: CASSETAGGWVNTEAFF.

CDR3 DNA: TGTGCCAGCAGCCTAAACAGAGCAGGGGGTGGGGAGACCCAGTACTTC. Protein product: CASSLNRAGGGETQYF. This chain links TRBV7-3 with TRBJ2-5; 7 bases agree with TRBD1. CDR3 length equals 16 residues. The V gene end was trimmed by 5 bases and the J gene end by 5 bases; junction bases not matched to a gene: 14. Germline CDR1 SGHTA, CDR2 FQGTGA.

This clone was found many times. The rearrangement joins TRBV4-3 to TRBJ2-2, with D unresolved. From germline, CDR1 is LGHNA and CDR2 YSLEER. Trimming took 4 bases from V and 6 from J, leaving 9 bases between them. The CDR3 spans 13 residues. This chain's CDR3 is CASSRYGSGELFF. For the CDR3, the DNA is TGCGCCAGCAGCCGATACGGTTCCGGGGAGCTGTTTTTT.

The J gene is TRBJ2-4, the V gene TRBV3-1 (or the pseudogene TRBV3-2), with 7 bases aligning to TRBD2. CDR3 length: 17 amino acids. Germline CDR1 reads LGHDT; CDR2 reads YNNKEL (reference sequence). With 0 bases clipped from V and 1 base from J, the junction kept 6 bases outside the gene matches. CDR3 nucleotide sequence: TGTGCCAGCAGCCAAGAAGGGAGGGCTGTGGCCAAAAACATTCAGTACTTC. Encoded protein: CASSQEGRAVAKNIQYF.

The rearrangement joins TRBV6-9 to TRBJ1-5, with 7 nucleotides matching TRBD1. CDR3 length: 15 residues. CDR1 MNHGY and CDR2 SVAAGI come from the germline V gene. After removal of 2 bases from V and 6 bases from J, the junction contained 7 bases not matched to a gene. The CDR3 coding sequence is TGTGCCAGCAGTTATAATGACAGGGATAGTCAGCCCCAGCATTTT. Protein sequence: CASSYNDRDSQPQHF.

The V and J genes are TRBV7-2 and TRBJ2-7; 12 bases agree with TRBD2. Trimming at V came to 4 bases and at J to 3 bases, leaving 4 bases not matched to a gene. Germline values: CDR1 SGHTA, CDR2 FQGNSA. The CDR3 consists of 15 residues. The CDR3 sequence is CASSSGTSGLYEQYF. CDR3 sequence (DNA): TGTGCCAGCAGCTCCGGGACTAGCGGGCTCTACGAGCAGTACTTC.

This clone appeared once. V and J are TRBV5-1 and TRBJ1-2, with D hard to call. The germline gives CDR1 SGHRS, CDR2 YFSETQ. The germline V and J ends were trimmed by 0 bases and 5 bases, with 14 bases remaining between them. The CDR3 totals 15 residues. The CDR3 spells CASSLALREIYGYTF. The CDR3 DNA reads TGCGCCAGCAGCTTGGCTTTGAGGGAGATTTATGGCTACACCTTC.

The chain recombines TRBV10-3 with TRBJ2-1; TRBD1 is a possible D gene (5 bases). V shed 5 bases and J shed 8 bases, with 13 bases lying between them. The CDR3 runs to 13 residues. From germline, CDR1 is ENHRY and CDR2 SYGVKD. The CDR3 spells CAISFPQTDEQFF. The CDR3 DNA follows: TGTGCCATCAGTTTCCCCCAGACAGATGAGCAGTTCTTC.

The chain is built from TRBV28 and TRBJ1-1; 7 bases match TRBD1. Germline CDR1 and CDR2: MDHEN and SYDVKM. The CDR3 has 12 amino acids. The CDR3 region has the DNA TGTGCGATCACAGGGGTGGGAACTGAAGCTTTCTTT. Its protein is CAITGVGTEAFF. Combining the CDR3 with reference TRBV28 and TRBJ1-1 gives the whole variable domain DVKVTQSSRYLVKRTGEKVFLECVQDMDHENMFWYRQDPGLGLRLIYFSYDVKMKEKGDIPEGYSVSREKKERFSLILESASTNQTSMYLCAITGVGTEAFFGQGTRLTVV.

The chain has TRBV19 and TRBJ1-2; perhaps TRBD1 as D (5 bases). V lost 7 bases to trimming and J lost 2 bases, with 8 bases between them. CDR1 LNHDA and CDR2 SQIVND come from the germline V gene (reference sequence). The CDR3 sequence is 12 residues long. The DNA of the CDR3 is TGTGCCAGTAACCCAGGGAACTATGGCTACACCTTC. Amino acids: CASNPGNYGYTF.

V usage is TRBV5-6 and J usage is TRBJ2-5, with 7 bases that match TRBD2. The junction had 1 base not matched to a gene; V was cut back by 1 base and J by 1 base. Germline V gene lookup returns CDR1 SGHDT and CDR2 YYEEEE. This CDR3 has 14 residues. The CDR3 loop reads CASSLWGGQETQYF. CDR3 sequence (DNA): TGTGCCAGCAGCTTGTGGGGGGGCCAAGAGACCCAGTACTTC.

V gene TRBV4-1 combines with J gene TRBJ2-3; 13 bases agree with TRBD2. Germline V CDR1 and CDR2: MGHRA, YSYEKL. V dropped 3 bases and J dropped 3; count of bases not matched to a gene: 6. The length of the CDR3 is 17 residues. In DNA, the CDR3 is TGCGCCAGCAGCCAGACCGGACTAGCGGGGGCAACAGATACGCAGTATTTT. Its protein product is CASSQTGLAGATDTQYF.

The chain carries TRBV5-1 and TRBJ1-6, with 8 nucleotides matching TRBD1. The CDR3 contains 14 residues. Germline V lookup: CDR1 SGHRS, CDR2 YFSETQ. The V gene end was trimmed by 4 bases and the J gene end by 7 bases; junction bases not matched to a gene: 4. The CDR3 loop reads CASSPGQGNSPLHF. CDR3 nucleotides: TGCGCCAGCAGCCCTGGACAGGGAAATTCACCCCTCCACTTT.

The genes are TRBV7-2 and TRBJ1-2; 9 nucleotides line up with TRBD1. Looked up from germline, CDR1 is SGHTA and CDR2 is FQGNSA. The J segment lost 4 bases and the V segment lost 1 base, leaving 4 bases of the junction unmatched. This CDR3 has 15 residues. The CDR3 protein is CASSLVGQGSYGYTF. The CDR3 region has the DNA TGTGCCAGCAGCTTAGTGGGACAGGGTAGCTATGGCTACACCTTC. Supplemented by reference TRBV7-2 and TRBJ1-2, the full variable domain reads GAGVSQSPSNKVTEKGKDVELRCDPISGHTALYWYRQSLGQGLEFLIYFQGNSAPDKSGLPSDRFSAERTGGSVSTLTIQRTQQEDSAVYLCASSLVGQGSYGYTFGSGTRLTVV.

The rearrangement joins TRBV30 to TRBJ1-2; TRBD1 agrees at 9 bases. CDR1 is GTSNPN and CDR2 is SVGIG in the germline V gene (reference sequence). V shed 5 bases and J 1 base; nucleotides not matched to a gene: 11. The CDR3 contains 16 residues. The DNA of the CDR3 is TGTGCCTGGGGGGATTATGGACAGGGGTTTAACTATGGCTACACCTTC. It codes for CAWGDYGQGFNYGYTF. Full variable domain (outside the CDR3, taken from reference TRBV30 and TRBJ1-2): SQTIHQWPATLVQPVGSPLSLECTVEGTSNPNLYWYRQAAGRGLQLLFYSVGIGQISSEVPQNLSASRPQDRQFILSSKKLLLSDSGFYLCAWGDYGQGFNYGYTFGSGTRLTVV.

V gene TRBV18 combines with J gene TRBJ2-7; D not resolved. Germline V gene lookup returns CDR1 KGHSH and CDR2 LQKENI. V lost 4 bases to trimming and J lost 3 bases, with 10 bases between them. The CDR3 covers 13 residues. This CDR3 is CASSLALHYEQYF. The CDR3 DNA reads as TGTGCCAGCTCACTAGCCCTTCACTACGAGCAGTACTTC. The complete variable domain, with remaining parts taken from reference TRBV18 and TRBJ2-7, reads NAGVMQNPRHLVRRRGQEARLRCSPMKGHSHVYWYRQLPEEGLKFMVYLQKENIIDESGMPKERFSAEFPKEGPSILRIQQVVRGDSAAYFCASSLALHYEQYFGPGTRLTVT.

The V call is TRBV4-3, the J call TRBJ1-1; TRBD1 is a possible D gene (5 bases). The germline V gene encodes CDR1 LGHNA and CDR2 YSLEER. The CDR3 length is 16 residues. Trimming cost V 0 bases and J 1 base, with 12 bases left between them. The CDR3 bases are TGCGCCAGCAGCCAAGATGCGGGGACGGAGAACACTGAAGCTTTCTTT. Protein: CASSQDAGTENTEAFF.

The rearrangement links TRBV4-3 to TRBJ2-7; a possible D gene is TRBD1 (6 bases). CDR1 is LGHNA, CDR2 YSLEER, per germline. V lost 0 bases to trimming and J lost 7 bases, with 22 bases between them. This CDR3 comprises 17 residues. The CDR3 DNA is TGCGCCAGCAGCCAAGACCCTACAACAGGGATCTACGATGAGCAGTACTTC. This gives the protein CASSQDPTTGIYDEQYF.

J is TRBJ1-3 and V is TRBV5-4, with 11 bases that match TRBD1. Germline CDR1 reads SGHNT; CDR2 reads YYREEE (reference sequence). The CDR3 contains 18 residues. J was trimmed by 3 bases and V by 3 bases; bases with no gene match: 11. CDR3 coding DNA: TGTGCCAGCAGCTCCGGCCGGACAGGGGGCTTGCGTGGAAACACCATATATTTT. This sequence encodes CASSSGRTGGLRGNTIYF.

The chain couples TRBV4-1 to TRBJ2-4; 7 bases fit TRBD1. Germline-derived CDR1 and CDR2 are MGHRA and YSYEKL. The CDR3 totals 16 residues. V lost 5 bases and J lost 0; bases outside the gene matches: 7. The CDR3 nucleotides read TGCGCCAGCAGCGGCCGACAGGGTTTAGCCAAAAACATTCAGTACTTC. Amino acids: CASSGRQGLAKNIQYF.

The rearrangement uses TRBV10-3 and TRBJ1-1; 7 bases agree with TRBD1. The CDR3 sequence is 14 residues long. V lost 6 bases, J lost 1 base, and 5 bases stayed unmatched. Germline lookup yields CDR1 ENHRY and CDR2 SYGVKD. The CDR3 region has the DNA TGTGCCATCAGGTGGGACAGAAAGAACACTGAAGCTTTCTTT. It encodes CAIRWDRKNTEAFF.

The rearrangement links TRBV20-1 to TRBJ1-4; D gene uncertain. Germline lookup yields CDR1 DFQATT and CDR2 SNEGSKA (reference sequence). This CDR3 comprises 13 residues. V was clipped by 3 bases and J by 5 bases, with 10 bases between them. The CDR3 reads CSASTQLNEKLFF. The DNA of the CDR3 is TGCAGTGCTAGTACACAGCTGAATGAAAAACTGTTTTTT.